This T cell receptor (beta chain) originates from a study of shared clonotypes between healthy human individuals. Naive CD8 cells lacked CD45RO, underwent positive selection for CCR7 and left out terminally differentiated effector memory CD45RA+ cells. Per the germline V gene, CDR1 is SGHNT and CDR2 is YYREEE (reference sequence). There are 12 residues in the CDR3. The V end lost 1 base, the J end lost 4 bases, and 6 bases lay between the germline ends. Some clones are missing from TCRdb's copy, which holds only in-frame ones; the method was immunoSEQ multiplex PCR. The table has about 2 million clones, about 95% seen once. This clone was seen once.

The origin of this receptor is a young man in good health. The specimen was naive CD8+ T cells sorted from blood. This sequence joins TRBV5-4 and TRBJ2-7; D unclear. CDR3 protein: CASSLSQYEQYF. The CDR3 nucleotides are TGTGCCAGCAGCTTGAGCCAGTACGAGCAGTACTTC.